This T cell receptor (beta chain) was retrieved from a study of radiation and T cells in renal cell carcinoma. Study-level points and caveats: From baseline, blood top tumor clonotypes peaked at 2 weeks post-radiation. No pretreatment tumor biopsies were available for baseline clonotypes.

Specified time point: blood 4 weeks post-SBRT, at nephrectomy. Treatment defined: 15 Gy SBRT to primary tumor, nephrectomy 4 weeks later. For this clone: Its cognate antigen is unknown.

CDR3 length: 15 amino acids. V lost 8 bases to trimming and J lost 2 bases, with 18 bases between them. The germline V gene encodes CDR1 MNHNS and CDR2 SASEGT. Profiled with immunoSEQ multiplex PCR; TCRdb holds only in-frame clones, not every one. The sample includes 97,000 or so clones, more than 65% of them seen just once. The starting material was blood, obtained from a patient whose treatment included radiotherapy and nephrectomy. The clonotype comes from a man aged 60 to 75 with renal cell carcinoma. The V gene is TRBV6-1, the J gene TRBJ2-5; possible D gene TRBD1, 6 bases. The CDR3 sequence is CASRLGQTQQETQYF. CDR3 bases: TGTGCCAGCCGGTTAGGACAGACTCAACAAGAGACCCAGTACTTC.